Following are 3 T cell receptor beta chains from one sample sequenced in a study of blood T cells in healthy people across ages. PCR was performed a second time for about 7 to 12 cycles using a sample-barcoded 5' primer and a J-beta primer mix. TCRdb ran MiXCR on the 5' RACE reads and lists one entry per CDR3 protein. Of about a million distinct CDR3 sequences listed, roughly half were seen once; the top ten hold about 21%. The specimen was blood. These receptor sequences come from a woman in her sixties in good health.

This chain connects TRBV6-6 to TRBJ2-1; 7 bases are a match to TRBD1. Looked up from germline, CDR1 is MNHNY and CDR2 is SVGAGI (reference sequence). J gave up 0 bases and V 6 bases, and 5 bases lay outside the gene matches. The CDR3 length is 15 residues. The CDR3 sequence is CASRWDSSSYNEQFF. CDR3 nucleotide sequence: TGTGCCAGCAGGTGGGACAGTAGCTCCTACAATGAGCAGTTCTTC.

Concerning this clonotype itself: An end of the junction differs from the germline gene, which may be a read error. The J gene is TRBJ2-7, the V gene TRBV6-5; TRBD2 aligns across 8 bases. The CDR3 is 15 residues long. Germline assignment: CDR1 MNHEY and CDR2 SVGAGI. Here the CDR3 reads CACSYRAGGPYEQYF. DNA for the CDR3: TGTGCCTGCAGTTACAGGGCGGGAGGCCCCTACGAGCAGTACTTC.

The V and J genes are TRBV3-1 and TRBJ1-5; 7 positions agree with TRBD1. The CDR3 loop spans 16 amino acids. Germline assignment: CDR1 LGHDT and CDR2 YNNKEL (reference sequence). J gave up 0 bases and V 3 bases, and 5 bases lay outside the gene matches. The CDR3: CASSQGTALSNQPQHF. The CDR3 nucleotides are TGTGCCAGCAGCCAGGGGACAGCACTTAGCAATCAGCCCCAGCATTTT.